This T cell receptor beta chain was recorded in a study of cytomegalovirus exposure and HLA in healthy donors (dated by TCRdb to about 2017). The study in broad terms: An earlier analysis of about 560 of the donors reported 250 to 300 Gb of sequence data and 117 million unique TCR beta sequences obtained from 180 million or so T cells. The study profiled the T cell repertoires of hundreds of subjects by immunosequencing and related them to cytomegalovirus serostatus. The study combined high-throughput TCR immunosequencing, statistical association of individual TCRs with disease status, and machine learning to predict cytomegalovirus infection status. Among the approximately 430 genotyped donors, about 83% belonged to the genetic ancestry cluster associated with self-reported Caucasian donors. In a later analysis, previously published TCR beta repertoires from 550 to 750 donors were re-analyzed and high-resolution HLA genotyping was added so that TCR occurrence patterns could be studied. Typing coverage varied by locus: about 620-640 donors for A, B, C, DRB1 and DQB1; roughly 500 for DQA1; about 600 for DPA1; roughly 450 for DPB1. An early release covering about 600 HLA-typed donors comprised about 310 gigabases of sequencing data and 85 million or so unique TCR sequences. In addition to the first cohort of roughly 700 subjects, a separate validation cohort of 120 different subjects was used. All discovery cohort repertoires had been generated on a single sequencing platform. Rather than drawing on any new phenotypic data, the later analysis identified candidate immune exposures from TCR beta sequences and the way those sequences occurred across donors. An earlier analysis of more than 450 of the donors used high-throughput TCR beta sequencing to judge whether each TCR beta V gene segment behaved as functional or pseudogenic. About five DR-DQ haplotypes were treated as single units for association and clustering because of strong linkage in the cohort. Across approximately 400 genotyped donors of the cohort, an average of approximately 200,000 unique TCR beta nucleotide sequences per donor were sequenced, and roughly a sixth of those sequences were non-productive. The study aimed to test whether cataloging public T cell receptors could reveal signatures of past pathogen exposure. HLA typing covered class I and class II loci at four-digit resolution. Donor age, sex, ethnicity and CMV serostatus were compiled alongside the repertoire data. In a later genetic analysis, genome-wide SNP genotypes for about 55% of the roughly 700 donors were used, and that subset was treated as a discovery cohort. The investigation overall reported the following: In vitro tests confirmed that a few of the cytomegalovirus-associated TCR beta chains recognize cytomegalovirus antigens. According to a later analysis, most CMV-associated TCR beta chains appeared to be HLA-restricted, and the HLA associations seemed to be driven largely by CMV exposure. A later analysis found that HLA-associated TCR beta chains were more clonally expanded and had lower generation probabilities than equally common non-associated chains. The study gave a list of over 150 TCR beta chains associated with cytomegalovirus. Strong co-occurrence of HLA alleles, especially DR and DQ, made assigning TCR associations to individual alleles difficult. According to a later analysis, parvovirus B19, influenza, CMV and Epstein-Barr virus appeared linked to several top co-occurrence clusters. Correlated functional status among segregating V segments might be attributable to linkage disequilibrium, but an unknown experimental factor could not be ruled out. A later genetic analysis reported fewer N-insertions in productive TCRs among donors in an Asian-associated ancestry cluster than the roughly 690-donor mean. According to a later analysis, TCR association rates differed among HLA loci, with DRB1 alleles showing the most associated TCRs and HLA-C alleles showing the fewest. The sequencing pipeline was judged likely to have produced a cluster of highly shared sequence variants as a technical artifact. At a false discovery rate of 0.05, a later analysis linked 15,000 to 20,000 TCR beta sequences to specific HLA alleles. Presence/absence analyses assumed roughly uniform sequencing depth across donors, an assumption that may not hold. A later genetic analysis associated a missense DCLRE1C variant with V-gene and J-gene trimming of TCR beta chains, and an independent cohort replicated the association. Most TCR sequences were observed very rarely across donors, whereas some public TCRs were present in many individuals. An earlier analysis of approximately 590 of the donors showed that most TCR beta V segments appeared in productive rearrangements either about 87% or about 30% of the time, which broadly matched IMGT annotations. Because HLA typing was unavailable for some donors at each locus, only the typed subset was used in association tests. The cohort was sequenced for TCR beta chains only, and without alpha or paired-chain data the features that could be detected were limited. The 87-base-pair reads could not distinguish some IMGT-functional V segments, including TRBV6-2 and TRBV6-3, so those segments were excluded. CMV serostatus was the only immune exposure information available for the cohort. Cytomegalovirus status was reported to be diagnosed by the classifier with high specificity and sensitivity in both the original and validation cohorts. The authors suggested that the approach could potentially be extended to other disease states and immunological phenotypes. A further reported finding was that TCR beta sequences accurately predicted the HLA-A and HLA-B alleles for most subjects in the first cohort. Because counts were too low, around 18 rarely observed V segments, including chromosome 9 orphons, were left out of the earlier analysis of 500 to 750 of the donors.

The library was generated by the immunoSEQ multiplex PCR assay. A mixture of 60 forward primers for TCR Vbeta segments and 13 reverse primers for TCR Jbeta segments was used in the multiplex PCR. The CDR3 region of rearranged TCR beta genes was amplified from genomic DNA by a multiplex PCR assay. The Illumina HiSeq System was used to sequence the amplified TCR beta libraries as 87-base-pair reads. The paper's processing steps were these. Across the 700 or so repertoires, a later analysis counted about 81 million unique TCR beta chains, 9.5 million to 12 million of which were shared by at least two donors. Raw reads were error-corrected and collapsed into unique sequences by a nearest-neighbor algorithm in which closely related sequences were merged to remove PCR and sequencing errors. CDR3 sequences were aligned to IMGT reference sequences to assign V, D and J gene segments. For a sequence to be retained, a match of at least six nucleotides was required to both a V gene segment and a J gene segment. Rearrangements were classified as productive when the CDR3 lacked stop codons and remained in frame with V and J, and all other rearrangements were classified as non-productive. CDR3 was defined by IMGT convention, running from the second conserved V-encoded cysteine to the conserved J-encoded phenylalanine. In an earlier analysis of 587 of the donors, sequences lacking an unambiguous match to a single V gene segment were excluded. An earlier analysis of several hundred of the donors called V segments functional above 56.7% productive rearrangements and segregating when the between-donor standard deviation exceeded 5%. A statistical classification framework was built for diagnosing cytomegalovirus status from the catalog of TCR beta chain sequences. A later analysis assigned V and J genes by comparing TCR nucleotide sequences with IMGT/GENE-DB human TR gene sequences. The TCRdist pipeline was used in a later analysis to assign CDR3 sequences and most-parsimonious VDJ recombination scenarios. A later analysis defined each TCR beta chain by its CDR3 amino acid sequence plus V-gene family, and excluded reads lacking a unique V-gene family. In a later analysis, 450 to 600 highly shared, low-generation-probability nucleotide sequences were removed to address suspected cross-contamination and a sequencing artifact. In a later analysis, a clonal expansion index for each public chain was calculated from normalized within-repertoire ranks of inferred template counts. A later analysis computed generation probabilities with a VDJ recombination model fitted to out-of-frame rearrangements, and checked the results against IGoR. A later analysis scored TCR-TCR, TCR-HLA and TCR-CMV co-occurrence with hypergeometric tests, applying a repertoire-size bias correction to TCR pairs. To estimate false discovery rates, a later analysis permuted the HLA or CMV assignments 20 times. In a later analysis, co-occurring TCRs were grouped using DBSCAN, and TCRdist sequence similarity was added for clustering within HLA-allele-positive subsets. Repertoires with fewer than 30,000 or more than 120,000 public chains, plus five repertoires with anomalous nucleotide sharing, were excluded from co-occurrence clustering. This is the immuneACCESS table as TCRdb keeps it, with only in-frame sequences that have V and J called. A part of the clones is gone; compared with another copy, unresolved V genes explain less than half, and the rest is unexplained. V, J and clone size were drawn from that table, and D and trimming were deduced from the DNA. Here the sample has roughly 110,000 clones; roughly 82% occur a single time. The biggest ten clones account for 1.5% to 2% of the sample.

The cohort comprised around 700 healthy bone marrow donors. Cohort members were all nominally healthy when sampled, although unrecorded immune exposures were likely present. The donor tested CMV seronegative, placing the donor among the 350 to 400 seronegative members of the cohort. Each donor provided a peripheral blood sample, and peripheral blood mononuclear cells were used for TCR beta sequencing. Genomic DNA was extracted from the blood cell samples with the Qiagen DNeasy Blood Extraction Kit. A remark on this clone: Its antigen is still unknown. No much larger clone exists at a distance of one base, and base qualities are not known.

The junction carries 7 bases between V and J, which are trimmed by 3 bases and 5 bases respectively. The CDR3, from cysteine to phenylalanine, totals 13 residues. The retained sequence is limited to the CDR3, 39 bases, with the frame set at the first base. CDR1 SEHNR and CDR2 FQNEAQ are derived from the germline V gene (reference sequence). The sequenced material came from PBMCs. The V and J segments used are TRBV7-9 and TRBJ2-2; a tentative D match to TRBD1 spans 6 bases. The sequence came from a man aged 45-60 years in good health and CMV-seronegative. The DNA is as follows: TGTGCCAGCAGCTTCAGGGGTACCGGGGAGCTGTTTTTT. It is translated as CASSFRGTGELFF.